This T cell receptor (beta chain) originates from a study of T cell changes during pregnancy in multiple sclerosis. Germline V lookup: CDR1 LNHDA, CDR2 SQIVND (reference sequence). The CDR3 is made up of 13 amino acids. V was trimmed by 4 bases and J by 4 bases, leaving 10 bases between them. Only in-frame clones appear in the TCRdb table, and some are missing; sequencing was by immunoSEQ multiplex PCR. In the table there are roughly 70,000 clones, 85% to 95% of which are singletons. The rearrangement links TRBV19 to TRBJ1-2; TRBD1 is a possible D gene (5 bases). The source of this sequence is a female donor in good health, enrolled as a control in a pregnancy study. The material sequenced was peripheral blood, taken in the third trimester of pregnancy. The CDR3 protein is CASSTTGGYGYTF. CDR3 in DNA: TGTGCCAGTAGTACAACGGGGGGCTATGGCTACACCTTC. Drawing the rest from reference TRBV19 and TRBJ1-2, the complete variable domain is DGGITQSPKYLFRKEGQNVTLSCEQNLNHDAMYWYRQDPGQGLRLIYYSQIVNDFQKGDIAEGYSVSREKKESFPLTVTSAQKNPTAFYLCASSTTGGYGYTFGSGTRLTVV.